This TCR beta chain was sequenced in a study of T cell responses to AZD1222 COVID-19 vaccine. The germline V gene encodes CDR1 SGHVS and CDR2 FNYEAQ. V dropped 10 bases and J dropped 2 bases, with 20 bases sitting between them. The CDR3 is 15 amino acids. This clone was observed a few times. The antigen remains undetermined. Points from the study as a whole: Repertoires were obtained only post-peak T cell response. Increased Spike-specific TCR breadth and depth were observed after two AZD1222 doses. Baseline serology detected seropositivity in only six or seven AZD1222 recipients. Clonal diversity was possibly underestimated, and white British individuals and females predominated among donors.

Here immunoSEQ multiplex PCR was the method, and the copy in TCRdb shows in-frame clones only, minus some. The repertoire has over 150,000 clones, roughly nine tenths of them found once; the top ten carry 4.4%. The origin of this receptor is an adult in good health. Material: peripheral blood, obtained on day 0 of MenACWY control vaccination. The chain links TRBV7-6 to TRBJ1-2; maybe TRBD1 (5 bases). This CDR3 reads CATKRIPTVNYGYTF. CDR3 in DNA: TGTGCCACTAAGCGGATTCCGACAGTCAACTATGGCTACACCTTC.